This TCR beta chain was obtained from a study of PD-L1 blockade in urothelial cancer. At the level of the study: Analysis of the blood was performed 3 weeks (second dose) and 6 weeks after treatment start. Specimens of blood held a median count of about 150,000 T cells.

On this clone: Its antigen is not identified.

Libraries were prepared by immunoSEQ multiplex PCR; TCRdb keeps only in-frame clonotypes and omits some of them. The top ten clones hold about 11% of a sample with just under 40,000 clones, approximately 93% of them seen once. Time point in this sample: pretreatment peripheral blood. It was locally advanced or metastatic urothelial carcinoma that patients had. General study results and limits: Clonality of blood TCR below the median before treatment predicted better survival.

This sequence originates from a woman in her sixties with urothelial cancer. Sequenced here: PBMCs, sampled around atezolizumab (anti-PD-L1) treatment.

CDR3 nucleotides: TGTGCCAGCAGCTTAAACCCAGCGGGGCCGGGGATCGGGGAGCTGTTTTTT. Translated: CASSLNPAGPGIGELFF. This sequence joins TRBV7-9 and TRBJ2-2, with 7 bases fitting TRBD2. Germline lookup yields CDR1 SEHNR and CDR2 FQNEAQ (reference sequence). V shed 2 bases, J shed 7 bases, and the junction held 13 bases outside the gene matches. The CDR3 loop spans 17 amino acids. The variable domain in full, completed from reference TRBV7-9 and TRBJ2-2, reads DTGVSQNPRHKITKRGQNVTFRCDPISEHNRLYWYRQTLGQGPEFLTYFQNEAQLEKSRLLSDRFSAERPKGSFSTLEIQRTEQGDSAMYLCASSLNPAGPGIGELFFGEGSRLTVL.